Below are 5 T cell receptor beta chains sequenced from a single sample in a study of blood T cells in healthy people across ages (dated by TCRdb to the mid-2010s). Preparation of the library involved 5' RACE. Sequencing used an Illumina HiSeq 2500. A second PCR of about 7 to 12 cycles was performed with a sample-barcoded 5' primer and a J-beta primer mix. TCRdb applied fastp at Q25 and MiXCR to the public reads, then kept only in-frame beta chains. A single entry per CDR3 protein holds the most common genes and DNA from its merged rows. The sample table records 650,000 to 800,000 distinct CDR3 sequences; around 43% of these occur just once. The ten largest clones add up to around 18% of the sample. The sample was blood. The receptors come from a man aged 55 to 70 in good health.

This clonotype was picked up a small number of times. The chain links TRBV25-1 to TRBJ2-4; TRBD1 matches at 7 bases. Germline CDR1 MGHDK, CDR2 SYGVNS. V dropped 4 bases and J dropped 1; count of bases not matched to a gene: 4. This CDR3 has 15 residues. The CDR3 nucleotides are TGTGCCAGCAGTGGTAACAGGGGTGCCAAAAACATTCAGTACTTC. Translated: CASSGNRGAKNIQYF. The variable domain in full, with the rest retrieved from reference TRBV25-1 and TRBJ2-4, is EADIYQTPRYLVIGTGKKITLECSQTMGHDKMYWYQQDPGMELHLIHYSYGVNSTEKGDLSSESTVSRIRTEHFPLTLESARPSHTSQYLCASSGNRGAKNIQYFGAGTRLSVL.

The gene calls are TRBV7-2 and TRBJ1-1; the match to TRBD1 covers 8 bases. The trim removed 5 bases at V and 8 bases at J, leaving 7 bases unmatched. The germline V gene encodes CDR1 SGHTA and CDR2 FQGNSA. The CDR3 is 13 residues long. The CDR3 nucleotides are TGTGCCAGCAGCCCGGCTAACAGGGGGGAAGCTTTCTTT. Its protein product is CASSPANRGEAFF.

The V gene is TRBV14, the J gene TRBJ1-4; no clear D gene. Trimming stripped 1 base from V and 7 bases from J, with 7 bases between. In germline, CDR1 is SGHDN, CDR2 FVKESK. This CDR3 has 13 amino acids. The CDR3 here is CASSQVEGEKLFF. As DNA, the CDR3 is TGTGCCAGCAGCCAAGTAGAGGGTGAAAAACTGTTTTTT.

This clonotype was found once. This chain connects TRBV6-1 to TRBJ2-7; no definite D call. The CDR3 runs 15 residues. In germline, CDR1 is MNHNS, CDR2 SASEGT. V lost 1 base to trimming and J lost 3 bases, with 13 bases between them. In nucleotides, the CDR3 is TGTGCCAGCAGTGAAGGGCCGATAGAGATCTACGAGCAGTACTTC. It specifies CASSEGPIEIYEQYF.

In the case of this clonotype: This could be a read error, since a much larger clone is one nucleotide away. The chain uses TRBV27 and TRBJ2-4, with 9 positions matching TRBD1. The CDR3 runs to 15 residues. The germline V gene encodes CDR1 MNHEY and CDR2 SMNVEV (reference sequence). As DNA, the CDR3 is TGTGCCGGCAGTCCGCTGGGGACAGGGAAAAACATTCAGTACTTC. This sequence encodes CAGSPLGTGKNIQYF.